Listed below are T cell receptor beta chains from one sample, sequenced in a study of cytomegalovirus exposure and HLA in healthy donors. Clones were sequenced by immunoSEQ multiplex PCR, and TCRdb holds only the in-frame ones, with some missing. This table has about 83,000 clones, roughly 80% appearing once. Sequencing was performed on PBMCs. Receptors originate from a woman in her 30s in good health and CMV-seronegative. The CDR3 runs from the conserved cysteine through the conserved F or W. D genes are given only for firm matches. Part of the rows lack a size; the others show once, few, many or a class for expanded clones.

d_gene	abundance	j_gene	v_gene	CDR3nt	CDR3aa
-	-	TRBJ2-1	TRBV9	TGTGCCAGCAGCAGGCCTCCCGGGTCTAGCCCCAATGAGCAGTTCTTC	CASSRPPGSSPNEQFF
TRBD1	-	TRBJ1-1	TRBV5-1	TGCGCCAGCAGCCGGGGGCAGGGGGCAGCGGGCACTGAAGCTTTCTTT	CASSRGQGAAGTEAFF
-	-	TRBJ1-4	TRBV6-6	TGTGCCAGCAGTTACCCGAATGAAAAACTGTTTTTT	CASSYPNEKLFF
-	-	TRBJ2-1	TRBV5-1	TGCGCCAGCAGAGGGACTGGGAAATACAATGAGCAGTTCTTC	CASRGTGKYNEQFF
-	-	TRBJ2-1	TRBV20-1	TGCAGTGCTACCTTTCCGGGTGAGCAGTTCTTC	CSATFPGEQFF
TRBD1	-	TRBJ1-5	TRBV4-1	TGCGCCAGCAGCCAAGAGCCAGGGGGAAATCAGCCCCAGCATTTT	CASSQEPGGNQPQHF
TRBD1	-	TRBJ2-7	TRBV11-1	TGTGCCAGCAGCTTAGGGGGCACAGGGGCCTACGAGCAGTACTTC	CASSLGGTGAYEQYF
-	-	TRBJ2-7	TRBV6-1	TGTGCCAGCAGGCCTCAGGGGTCCGGCGAGCAGTACTTC	CASRPQGSGEQYF
TRBD1	few	TRBJ1-4	TRBV28	TGTGCCAGCAACCCCGGGACAGACCTGGAAAAACTGTTTTTT	CASNPGTDLEKLFF
TRBD1	-	TRBJ2-2	TRBV6-6	TGTGCCAGCAGTTACTCGGGACAGATAACCGGGGAGCTGTTTTTT	CASSYSGQITGELFF
-	-	TRBJ1-2	TRBV20-1	TGCAGTGCTAGAACAGGGGGCTACACCTTC	CSARTGGYTF
TRBD1	-	TRBJ1-1	TRBV19	TGTGCCAGTAGTGGGCCGGGACAGGGGTCAACTGAAGCTTTCTTT	CASSGPGQGSTEAFF
TRBD1	-	TRBJ2-2	TRBV2	TGTGCCAGCACTAGACAGGGTGGCAACACCGGGGAGCTGTTTTTT	CASTRQGGNTGELFF
-	-	TRBJ2-7	TRBV14	TGTGCCAGCAGCCCAGTCCTGAGTGGAGCGCAGTACTTC	CASSPVLSGAQYF
TRBD2	-	TRBJ2-7	TRBV5-6	TGTGCCAGCAGCTTGGGGATAGGGACTAGCGGTGGGACCTACGAGCAGTACTTC	CASSLGIGTSGGTYEQYF
TRBD1	-	TRBJ2-3	TRBV7-9	TGTGCCAGCAGCTTCTCACCGGGACAGGGGGGAGATACGCAGTATTTT	CASSFSPGQGGDTQYF
-	-	TRBJ1-1	TRBV4-1	TGCGCCAGCAGCCAGTCCGGGTTAGCCCAGAACACTGAAGCTTTCTTT	CASSQSGLAQNTEAFF
TRBD1	once	TRBJ2-3	TRBV15	TGTGCCACCAGCGCAAATCGACAGGGAACAGATACGCAGTATTTT	CATSANRQGTDTQYF
TRBD1	-	TRBJ2-7	TRBV5-8	TGTGCCAGCAGCTGGGACAGGCTCTACGAGCAGTACTTC	CASSWDRLYEQYF
-	few	TRBJ2-7	TRBV29-1	TGCAGCGCTCTTCAACAGGGCCTCGAGCAGTACTTC	CSALQQGLEQYF
TRBD2	few	TRBJ2-3	TRBV29-1	TGCAGCGTCGGGACTAGCGGGACGGCTAGCACAGATACGCAGTATTTT	CSVGTSGTASTDTQYF
TRBD1	few	TRBJ2-7	TRBV5-1	TGCGCCAGCAGCCTGACAGGGATCTACGAGCAGTACTTC	CASSLTGIYEQYF
-	-	TRBJ2-1	TRBV7-2	TGTGCCAGCAGCTTACTCTTAGGGGGCGGGAAAAATGAGCAGTTCTTC	CASSLLLGGGKNEQFF
-	few	TRBJ1-5	TRBV7-2	TGTGCCAGCAGCTTAGACGCAGGGGGCAATCAGCCCCAGCATTTT	CASSLDAGGNQPQHF
-	-	TRBJ2-5	TRBV27	TGTGCCAGCAGTTTAATGGGGGACAATCAAGAGACCCAGTACTTC	CASSLMGDNQETQYF
-	-	TRBJ1-3	TRBV6-6	TGTGCCAGCAGAACCCCGGGTGGAAACACCATATATTTT	CASRTPGGNTIYF
-	-	TRBJ2-7	TRBV5-4	TGTGCCAGCAGCCCCCCGGGTGCGTACGAGCAGTACTTC	CASSPPGAYEQYF
TRBD1	-	TRBJ2-7	TRBV6-1	TGTGCCAGCAAGAGAGGGACAGGCCCCTCCTACGAGCAGTACTTC	CASKRGTGPSYEQYF
-	-	TRBJ1-2	TRBV21-1	TGTGCCAGCAGCGGGCAGGGCAACTATGGCTACACCTTC	CASSGQGNYGYTF
-	-	TRBJ2-7	TRBV27	TGTGCCAGCAGTTCCTCGGGACTTACCTACGAGCAGTACTTC	CASSSSGLTYEQYF
-	-	TRBJ1-2	TRBV7-9	TGTGCCAGCAGCTTGAAACAGGCCTATGGCTACACCTTC	CASSLKQAYGYTF
TRBD2	-	TRBJ2-4	TRBV20-1	TGCAGTGCTAGGGGGACTAATCTGTACTTC	CSARGTNLYF
TRBD1	once	TRBJ2-7	TRBV23-1	TGCGCCAGCAGTCAATGGGGCAGGGGGTACTCCTACGAGCAGTACTTC	CASSQWGRGYSYEQYF
-	once	TRBJ2-2	TRBV15	TGTGCCACCAGCAGAGAGGCCAGGGGAACCGGGGAGCTGTTTTTT	CATSREARGTGELFF
-	-	TRBJ1-4	TRBV5-1	TGCGCCAGCAGCTTGTTTTTACCCCAGGGCCACGAAAAACTGTTTTTT	CASSLFLPQGHEKLFF
-	few	TRBJ1-5	TRBV6-6	TGTGCCAGCAATGCAGGGCCGATAAATCAGCCCCAGCATTTT	CASNAGPINQPQHF
TRBD2	-	TRBJ2-3	TRBV28	TGTGCCAGCAGTCCCCCGGGTTGGAGCGGGAGGCCAGATACGCAGTATTTT	CASSPPGWSGRPDTQYF
-	-	TRBJ2-5	TRBV6-1	TGTGCCAGCAGACCCGATAGGGAGTCACAAGAGACCCAGTACTTC	CASRPDRESQETQYF
-	-	TRBJ1-2	TRBV6-1	TGTGCCAGCAGTGCCCGACGAATGGTGGGAGGAGCGTATGGCTACACCTTC	CASSARRMVGGAYGYTF
-	-	TRBJ2-7	TRBV6-1	TGTGCCAGCAGTGAAGCGATGGGGCAGGGCTACGAGCAGTACTTC	CASSEAMGQGYEQYF
-	once	TRBJ2-7	TRBV7-9	TGTGCCAGCAGCCCCAGGGCGAAATCCTACGAGCAGTACTTC	CASSPRAKSYEQYF
TRBD1	-	TRBJ1-2	TRBV5-1	TGCGCCAGCAGCTTGGTACAGGGGGAGGCTAACTATGGCTACACCTTC	CASSLVQGEANYGYTF
TRBD1	-	TRBJ1-2	TRBV27	TGTGCCAGCAGGGAACAGGGGAACTGGGGCTACACCTTC	CASREQGNWGYTF
-	once	TRBJ2-5	TRBV5-8	TGTGCCAGCAGCTCGAGGCATGGGGCAACCCAGTACTTC	CASSSRHGATQYF
-	-	TRBJ2-3	TRBV11-2	TGTGCCAGCAGCTTAGGTATCTCCCAGGGGTCAGATACGCAGTATTTT	CASSLGISQGSDTQYF
TRBD1	-	TRBJ2-7	TRBV29-1	TGCAGCGTACACAATCCAGGGGGTCAGTACGAGCAGTACTTC	CSVHNPGGQYEQYF
-	-	TRBJ1-5	TRBV5-8	TGTGCCAGCAGCTTGGCGGGACAAGTTAATCAGCCCCAGCATTTT	CASSLAGQVNQPQHF
-	-	TRBJ2-4	TRBV5-4	TGTGCCAGCAGCCGGTCGGGGGACATTCAGTACTTC	CASSRSGDIQYF
-	-	TRBJ1-5	TRBV7-2	TGTGCCAGCAGTGAACGAGGGGGGGCCAACAATCAGCCCCAGCATTTT	CASSERGGANNQPQHF
TRBD2	-	TRBJ2-1	TRBV7-2	TGTGCCAGCACGGGGCGGGAGGCCCATCCCCATGAGCAGTTCTTC	CASTGREAHPHEQFF
-	-	TRBJ2-1	TRBV7-9	TGTGCCAGCAGCCCGACTAGGCGTGTGGGAGATGAGAAGTTCTTC	CASSPTRRVGDEKFF
-	-	TRBJ2-1	TRBV5-6	TGTGCCAGCAGCATGTCGACAGCCCGCTCCTACAATGAGCAGTTCTTC	CASSMSTARSYNEQFF
-	few	TRBJ2-1	TRBV5-1	TGCGCCAGCAGCTTGGCCGGAGATGAGCAGTTCTTC	CASSLAGDEQFF
TRBD1	-	TRBJ2-6	TRBV7-9	TGTGCCATCGACGCCCGGACAGGGGGGACTGGGGCCAACGTCCTGACTTTC	CAIDARTGGTGANVLTF
-	-	TRBJ2-7	TRBV19	TGTGCCAGTAGTTCCCCGGGCTCCTACGAGCAGTACTTC	CASSSPGSYEQYF